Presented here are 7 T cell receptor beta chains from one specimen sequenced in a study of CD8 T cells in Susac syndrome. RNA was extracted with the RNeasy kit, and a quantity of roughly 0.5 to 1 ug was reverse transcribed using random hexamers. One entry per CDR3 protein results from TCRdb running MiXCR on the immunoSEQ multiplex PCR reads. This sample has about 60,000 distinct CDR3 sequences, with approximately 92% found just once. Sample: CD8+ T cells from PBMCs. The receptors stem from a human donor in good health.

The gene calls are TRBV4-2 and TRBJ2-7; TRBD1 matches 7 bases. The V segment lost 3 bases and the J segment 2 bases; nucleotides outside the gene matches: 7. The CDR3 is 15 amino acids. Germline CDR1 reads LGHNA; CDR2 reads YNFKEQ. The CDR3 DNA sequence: TGTGCCAGCAGCCAGACAGGGCCGGGGCCCTACGAGCAGTACTTC. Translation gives CASSQTGPGPYEQYF.

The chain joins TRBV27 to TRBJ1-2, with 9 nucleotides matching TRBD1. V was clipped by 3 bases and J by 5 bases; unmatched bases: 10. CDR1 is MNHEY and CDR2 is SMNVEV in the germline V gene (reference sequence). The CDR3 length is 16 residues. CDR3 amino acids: CASSFSVGTGRYGYTF. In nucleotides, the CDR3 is TGTGCCAGCAGTTTTAGTGTCGGGACAGGGAGGTATGGCTACACCTTC.

In nucleotides, the CDR3 is TGTGCCTGGAGTGCATCGGCGGAGGCGTCGCCTAGCACAGATACGCAGTATTTT. Translation gives CAWSASAEASPSTDTQYF. The chain links TRBV30 to TRBJ2-3; tentative D call: TRBD2 (5 bases). V dropped 1 base and J dropped 0 bases, with 20 bases sitting between them. The CDR3 covers 18 residues. The germline V gene encodes CDR1 GTSNPN and CDR2 SVGIG (reference sequence).

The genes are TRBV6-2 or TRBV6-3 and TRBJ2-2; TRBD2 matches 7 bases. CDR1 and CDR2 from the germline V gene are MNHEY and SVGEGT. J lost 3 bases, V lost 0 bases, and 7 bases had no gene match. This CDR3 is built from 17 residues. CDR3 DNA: TGTGCCAGCAGTTACTCTATGGGAGGGGAGGACACCGGGGAGCTGTTTTTT. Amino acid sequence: CASSYSMGGEDTGELFF.

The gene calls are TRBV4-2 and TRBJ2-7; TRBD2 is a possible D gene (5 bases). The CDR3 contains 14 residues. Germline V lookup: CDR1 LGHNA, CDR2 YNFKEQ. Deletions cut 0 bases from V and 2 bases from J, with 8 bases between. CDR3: CASSQERVTYEQYF. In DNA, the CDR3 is TGTGCCAGCAGCCAAGAGAGGGTAACCTACGAGCAGTACTTC.

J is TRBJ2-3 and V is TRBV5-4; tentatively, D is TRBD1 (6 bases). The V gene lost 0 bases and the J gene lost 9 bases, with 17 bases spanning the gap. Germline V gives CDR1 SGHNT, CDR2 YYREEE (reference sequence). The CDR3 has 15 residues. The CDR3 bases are TGTGCCAGCAGCTTGGGCAGGGGCAGCCAGGCCACGCAGTATTTT. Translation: CASSLGRGSQATQYF.

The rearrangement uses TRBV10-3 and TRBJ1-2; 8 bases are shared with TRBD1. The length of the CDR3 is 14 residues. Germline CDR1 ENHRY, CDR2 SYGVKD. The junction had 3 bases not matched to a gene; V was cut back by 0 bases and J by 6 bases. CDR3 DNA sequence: TGTGCCATCAGTGAGTCGGGACAGGCTGATGGCTACACCTTC. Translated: CAISESGQADGYTF.